This T cell receptor beta chain was captured in a study of CXCR3-negative and CXCR3-positive naive CD8 T cells. Findings and limits, study-wide: The study found more hydrophobic TRB CDR3s in CXCR3-positive naive cells than in CXCR3-negative naive cells.

This CDR3 has 13 residues. Germline V gives CDR1 SQVTM, CDR2 ANQGSEA. The method, 5' RACE with UMI labels, was used to prepare the TRB cDNA libraries. TCRdb re-analyzed the 5' RACE reads; it lists each CDR3 protein once, without DNA. Found here are approximately 66,000 distinct CDR3 sequences; the top ten clones hold over 1.3%. In regard to this clonotype: Antigen unknown.

The sequencing sample was made of naive CXCR3- CD8+ T cells from blood. Described subset: CD45RO-CCR7+CD27+CD95- naive CD8+ T cells lacking CXCR3 (TNR3-). This chain joins TRBV29-1 and TRBJ1-1. The clonotype comes from a human donor in good health. Some clones in this sample may be carry-over from other donors' samples. The CDR3 spells CSLGAGMNTEAFF.